The rows below give T cell receptor beta chains drawn from one sample of a study of CD8 T cells in Susac syndrome. One entry per CDR3 protein results from TCRdb running MiXCR on the immunoSEQ multiplex PCR reads. The profile shows 250,000 to 300,000 distinct CDR3 sequences, roughly 85% of them singletons. The sequencing input was CD8+ T cells from PBMCs. The receptor source for this set is a human donor with multiple sclerosis. CDR3s include the opening cysteine and the closing phenylalanine or tryptophan. Each record gives: J gene, clone size, D gene, V gene, CDR3 protein, CDR3 DNA. D genes are given only for firm matches. For some rows the clone size is stated as once, few or many, or as a class when expanded; others skip it.

>TRBJ1-5|.|TRBD1|TRBV5-8
CASSHQGVQPQHF
TGTGCCAGCAGCCACCAGGGGGTACAGCCCCAGCATTTT
>TRBJ2-1|once|TRBD2|TRBV5-1
CASQPRTSQDEQFF
TGCGCCAGCCAACCTCGGACTAGCCAGGATGAGCAGTTCTTC
>TRBJ2-1|.|.|TRBV15
CATSRERGSEQFF
TGTGCCACCAGCAGGGAGAGGGGAAGTGAGCAGTTCTTC
>TRBJ2-7|once|TRBD2|TRBV20-1
CSARDQLGTSGRLEQYF
TGCAGTGCTAGAGATCAATTGGGTACTAGCGGGAGGCTCGAGCAGTACTTC
>TRBJ2-1|.|TRBD2|TRBV27
CASSRPGGHEQFF
TGTGCCAGCAGTCGTCCGGGGGGACATGAGCAGTTCTTC
>TRBJ2-1|.|.|TRBV5-1
CASSFRDGHSTRQFF
TGCGCCAGCAGCTTCCGGGACGGACATTCTACTAGGCAGTTCTTC
>TRBJ1-6|.|.|TRBV6-5
CASRMSSYNSPLHF
TGTGCCAGCAGAATGAGCTCCTATAATTCACCCCTCCACTTT
>TRBJ2-4|.|TRBD1|TRBV6-1
CASSLTGTGKAKNIQYF
TGTGCCAGCAGTCTCACCGGGACAGGGAAGGCCAAAAACATTCAGTACTTC
>TRBJ2-1|.|.|TRBV6-5
CASSTSGFSSYNEQFF
TGTGCCAGCAGTACTTCAGGGTTCTCTTCCTACAATGAGCAGTTCTTC
>TRBJ2-7|.|.|TRBV12-3/TRBV12-4
CASSPGPRWEQYF
TGTGCCAGCAGTCCCGGACCCCGGTGGGAGCAGTACTTC
>TRBJ2-2|.|.|TRBV30
CASIQETGELFF
TGTGCCTCGATACAGGAGACCGGGGAGCTGTTTTTT
>TRBJ1-5|.|.|TRBV20-1
CSARDRGGRLDQPQHF
TGCAGTGCTAGAGATAGAGGGGGGCGTTTGGATCAGCCCCAGCATTTT
>TRBJ2-1|once|TRBD2|TRBV28
CASSLGGTDNEQFF
TGTGCCAGCAGTTTGGGGGGGACCGACAATGAGCAGTTCTTC
>TRBJ2-7|.|.|TRBV30
CAWSAGTTYEQYF
TGTGCCTGGAGTGCCGGGACAACCTACGAGCAGTACTTC
>TRBJ2-7|.|.|TRBV12-3/TRBV12-4
CASSLLLNHEQYF
TGTGCCAGCAGTTTACTACTGAACCACGAGCAGTACTTC
>TRBJ2-2|.|.|TRBV5-6
CASSFGPGDGELFF
TGTGCCAGCAGCTTTGGGCCAGGGGACGGGGAGCTGTTTTTT
>TRBJ2-7|.|.|TRBV7-9
CASSSISEQYF
TGTGCCAGCAGCTCCATATCCGAGCAGTACTTC
>TRBJ2-1|.|TRBD2|TRBV6-5
CASRLAENNEQFF
TGTGCCAGTAGACTAGCGGAGAACAATGAGCAGTTCTTC
>TRBJ2-7|.|TRBD1|TRBV24-1
CATSDFLGTGEEEQYF
TGTGCCACCAGTGATTTTTTAGGGACAGGGGAAGAAGAGCAGTACTTC
>TRBJ2-7|few|.|TRBV7-6
CASMRAGSYEQYF
TGTGCCAGCATGAGAGCGGGCTCCTACGAGCAGTACTTC
>TRBJ2-1|.|TRBD2|TRBV14
CASSQDRRPFSGRDHEQFF
TGTGCCAGCAGCCAAGACAGGCGACCATTTAGCGGGAGGGACCATGAGCAGTTCTTC
>TRBJ2-7|.|.|TRBV5-1
CASSLGPDNLYEQYF
TGCGCCAGCAGCCTGGGGCCGGACAACCTTTACGAGCAGTACTTC
>TRBJ1-5|.|.|TRBV15
CATSLGREGFQPQHF
TGTGCCACCAGCTTGGGTAGGGAGGGTTTTCAGCCCCAGCATTTT
>TRBJ2-7|.|.|TRBV19
CASSIVEGGIYEQYF
TGTGCCAGTAGTATAGTTGAGGGGGGGATCTACGAGCAGTACTTC
>TRBJ2-6|.|.|TRBV6-2/TRBV6-3
CASSYSFRRSGANVLTF
TGTGCCAGCAGTTACTCATTCAGGCGCTCTGGGGCCAACGTCCTGACTTTC
>TRBJ2-3|.|.|TRBV19
CASSPLVTIPTDTQYF
TGTGCCAGTAGTCCCTTGGTGACTATCCCCACAGATACGCAGTATTTT
>TRBJ2-5|.|TRBD1|TRBV5-1
CASSLKTGLETQYF
TGCGCCAGCAGCTTAAAGACAGGGTTGGAGACCCAGTACTTC
>TRBJ2-2|.|TRBD2|TRBV29-1
CSVSSGRAPGELFF
TGCAGCGTCTCTAGCGGGAGGGCTCCCGGGGAGCTGTTTTTT
>TRBJ1-1|.|.|TRBV7-7
CASSPISEAFF
TGTGCTAGCAGCCCGATATCTGAAGCTTTCTTT
>TRBJ1-2|.|.|TRBV4-1
CASMGVGASYGYTF
TGCGCCAGCATGGGGGTAGGTGCCTCCTATGGCTACACCTTC
>TRBJ1-5|.|.|TRBV27
CASSLSHWNQPQHF
TGTGCCAGCAGTTTATCGCACTGGAATCAGCCCCAGCATTTT
>TRBJ2-2|.|.|TRBV5-4
CASSSTSGELFF
TGTGCCAGCAGCTCGACTAGCGGGGAGCTGTTTTTT
>TRBJ2-1|.|TRBD1|TRBV29-1
CSIHRDRVPYNEQFF
TGCAGCATTCACCGGGACAGGGTCCCCTACAATGAGCAGTTCTTC
>TRBJ2-4|.|TRBD1|TRBV12-3/TRBV12-4
CASSPPDRGRNIQYF
TGTGCCAGCAGCCCGCCTGACAGGGGAAGGAACATTCAGTACTTC
>TRBJ1-1|.|.|TRBV25-1
CATVTGNTEAFF
TGTGCCACCGTGACAGGGAACACTGAAGCTTTCTTT
>TRBJ1-2|.|TRBD1|TRBV10-3
CAISESAGTVFNYGYTF
TGTGCCATCAGTGAGTCGGCCGGGACAGTGTTTAACTATGGCTACACCTTC
>TRBJ1-2|.|.|TRBV27
CASSSGLGYGYTF
TGTGCCAGCAGTTCAGGACTCGGGTATGGCTACACCTTC
>TRBJ2-5|.|.|TRBV2
CATRLAETQYF
TGTGCCACGAGGCTTGCAGAGACCCAGTACTTC
>TRBJ2-7|few|TRBD2|TRBV27
CASSGTSADHEQYF
TGTGCCAGCAGCGGGACTAGCGCGGACCACGAGCAGTACTTC
>TRBJ2-1|.|TRBD2|TRBV12-3/TRBV12-4
CASSLAGTSGKNEQFF
TGTGCCAGCAGTTTAGCTGGGACTAGCGGGAAGAATGAGCAGTTCTTC
>TRBJ2-1|.|.|TRBV28
CASSLTGTRRHEQFF
TGTGCCAGCAGTTTAACCGGGACTCGAAGACACGAGCAGTTCTTC
>TRBJ2-1|.|.|TRBV3-1
CASSQDLSLYGNEQFF
TGTGCCAGCAGCCAAGATCTTTCACTCTACGGCAATGAGCAGTTCTTC
>TRBJ1-1|.|.|TRBV27
CASSGVGTNTEAFF
TGTGCCAGCAGTGGGGTGGGGACCAACACTGAAGCTTTCTTT
>TRBJ2-5|.|TRBD2|TRBV28
CASSVLAGGPQETQYF
TGTGCCAGCAGTGTACTAGCGGGAGGGCCTCAAGAGACCCAGTACTTC
>TRBJ2-7|.|.|TRBV4-2
CASSQEMQGLYEQYF
TGTGCCAGCAGCCAAGAAATGCAGGGGCTCTACGAGCAGTACTTC
>TRBJ1-3|.|.|TRBV20-1
CSAPITGNTIYF
TGCAGTGCCCCCATAACTGGAAACACCATATATTTT
>TRBJ1-5|.|.|TRBV18
CASSKDPLFEGTQPQHF
TGTGCCAGCTCCAAGGACCCCTTATTCGAAGGGACTCAGCCCCAGCATTTT
>TRBJ2-2|.|.|TRBV9
CASSSHTGQVGELFF
TGTGCCAGCAGCTCTCACACAGGGCAGGTCGGGGAGCTGTTTTTT
>TRBJ2-1|.|TRBD1|TRBV29-1
CSVGDRAGNEQFF
TGCAGCGTTGGGGACAGGGCGGGCAATGAGCAGTTCTTC
>TRBJ2-6|.|.|TRBV9
CASRGQGSSGANVLTF
TGTGCCAGCAGGGGTCAGGGCTCCTCTGGGGCCAACGTCCTGACTTTC
>TRBJ2-1|.|TRBD2|TRBV14
CASSQSRVLAAYNEQFF
TGTGCCAGCAGCCAATCAAGGGTACTAGCGGCCTACAATGAGCAGTTCTTC
>TRBJ2-7|.|.|TRBV30
CAWSGPDNRYEQYF
TGTGCCTGGAGCGGGCCCGATAATAGGTACGAGCAGTACTTC
>TRBJ2-1|.|TRBD2|TRBV2
CASSETGTSGSSPGDEQFF
TGTGCCAGCAGTGAAACCGGGACTAGCGGGTCCTCACCCGGGGATGAGCAGTTCTTC
>TRBJ2-1|.|.|TRBV5-1
CASSLETPWDEQFF
TGCGCCAGCAGCTTGGAAACCCCCTGGGATGAGCAGTTCTTC
>TRBJ2-5|.|TRBD2|TRBV5-4
CASSPAVLAGEETQYF
TGTGCCAGCAGCCCTGCCGTTCTAGCGGGAGAGGAGACCCAGTACTTC
>TRBJ2-1|.|.|TRBV9
CASSVERSRTYNEQFF
TGTGCCAGCAGCGTAGAACGTAGTAGAACCTACAATGAGCAGTTCTTC
>TRBJ2-1|.|.|TRBV29-1
CSVPYGTHMYNEQFF
TGCAGCGTCCCCTACGGGACTCACATGTACAATGAGCAGTTCTTC
>TRBJ2-1|.|TRBD1|TRBV19
CASSSLRTGGAYEQFF
TGTGCCAGTAGTAGCCTCCGGACAGGGGGCGCATATGAGCAGTTCTTC
>TRBJ2-3|.|.|TRBV28
CASSLYSFSTDTQYF
TGTGCCAGCAGTTTGTATAGCTTTAGCACAGATACGCAGTATTTT